This T cell receptor beta chain was captured by sequencing in a study of PD-L1 blockade in urothelial cancer. Study information: The authors examined blood 3 weeks (second dose) and 6 weeks after treatment start.

The method was immunoSEQ multiplex PCR; TCRdb's version includes in-frame clones alone and lacks a portion of them. The table lists around 33,000 clones, roughly 80% of them singletons, with 6.8% in the top ten. The V and J ends lost 0 bases and 4 bases respectively, with 9 bases between them. Germline CDR1 reads KGHSH; CDR2 reads LQKENI. The CDR3 is made up of 14 amino acids. Time point described: pretreatment peripheral blood. This sample comprised PBMCs, obtained around atezolizumab (anti-PD-L1) treatment. The J gene is TRBJ1-2, the V gene TRBV18; D is unclear. The TCR was taken from a man aged 60 to 69 with urothelial cancer. The CDR3 region has the DNA TGTGCCAGCTCACCACCGAGTGTATCCTATGGCTACACCTTC. This sequence encodes CASSPPSVSYGYTF. Variable domain in full (rest from reference TRBV18 and TRBJ1-2): NAGVMQNPRHLVRRRGQEARLRCSPMKGHSHVYWYRQLPEEGLKFMVYLQKENIIDESGMPKERFSAEFPKEGPSILRIQQVVRGDSAAYFCASSPPSVSYGYTFGSGTRLTVV.